Listed below are T cell receptor beta chains from one sample, sequenced in a study of blood T cell repertoires in COVID-19. Profiled with immunoSEQ multiplex PCR; TCRdb holds only in-frame clones, not every one. The table has around 400,000 clones, 80% to 85% seen once; the top ten hold approximately 4.7%. Sequencing was done on a sample of PBMCs or T cells enriched from blood (not recorded which). The receptors originated from a woman in her 50s who had recovered from COVID-19. CDR3s include the opening cysteine and the closing phenylalanine or tryptophan.

v_call	j_call	cdr3_aa
TRBV30	TRBJ1-5	CAWSRDNSNQPQHF
TRBV9	TRBJ1-2	CASSVGPGQGGLGYTF
TRBV28	TRBJ2-3	CASSKGLAGYTQYF
TRBV4-1	TRBJ2-1	CASSQGLVSSQKFF
TRBV5-1	TRBJ2-1	CASSLGDRAGEQFF
TRBV6-5	TRBJ2-1	CASSYSGGYEQFF
TRBV12-5	TRBJ2-1	CASGATGGLGDEQFF
TRBV5-6	TRBJ1-5	CASRKQGAFGNQPQHF
TRBV5-1	TRBJ1-2	CASSFNPARGQGYGYTF
TRBV27	TRBJ2-2	CASSLRTGGNTGELFF
TRBV7-9	TRBJ2-2	CASSFAGTGELFF
TRBV27	TRBJ1-6	CASSLGRGQNNSPLHF
TRBV20-1	TRBJ2-3	CSASGTDTQYF
TRBV4-3	TRBJ1-4	CASSQLDRGNEKLFF
TRBV19	TRBJ2-1	CASSIVQGTRYNEQFF
TRBV5-4	TRBJ1-2	CASGRDRGLSNYGYTF
TRBV30	TRBJ1-1	CAWRGGSLEAFF
TRBV11-2	TRBJ1-6	CASNLGQYNSPLHF
TRBV10-3	TRBJ2-7	CAISGASGGDEQYF
TRBV27	TRBJ2-7	CASSLLGTIDEQYF
TRBV19	TRBJ1-5	CASSIRVGSNQPQHF
TRBV6-5	TRBJ1-1	CASSSGTGLVNTEAFF
TRBV3-1/TRBV3-2	TRBJ1-1	CASSPRRDTEAFF
TRBV19	TRBJ2-7	CASSIVLTPRNSYEQYF
TRBV27	TRBJ1-5	CASSFRGRSNQPQHF
TRBV7-9	TRBJ1-1	CASSLGLSNTEAFF
TRBV21-1	TRBJ1-6	CASSKARGDNSPLHF
TRBV6-2/TRBV6-3	TRBJ1-1	CASSSQGATEAFF
TRBV29-1	TRBJ1-1	CSVGPGQGNTEAFF
TRBV5-6	TRBJ1-1	CASSLGRQANTEAFF
TRBV7-2	TRBJ1-1	CASSLAGTHMNTEAFF
TRBV7-2	TRBJ1-1	CASSFDRGRDYTEAFF
TRBV19	TRBJ1-5	CASSMGRGGGPQHF
TRBV9	TRBJ1-1	CASSVGTGTNTEAFF
TRBV7-2	TRBJ2-2	CASSSRAGIGELFF
TRBV10-1	TRBJ1-2	CATHSTPNYGYTF
TRBV4-2	TRBJ2-5	CASSQLAGDQETQYF
TRBV7-2	TRBJ1-5	CASSPQVGQPQHF
TRBV27	TRBJ1-4	CASRPTGSVMIKLFF
TRBV9	TRBJ2-5	CASSVGSGGAQETQYF
TRBV5-1	TRBJ2-7	CASSPTTTGSHEQYF
TRBV12-5	TRBJ2-3	CASGQGQHTDTQYF